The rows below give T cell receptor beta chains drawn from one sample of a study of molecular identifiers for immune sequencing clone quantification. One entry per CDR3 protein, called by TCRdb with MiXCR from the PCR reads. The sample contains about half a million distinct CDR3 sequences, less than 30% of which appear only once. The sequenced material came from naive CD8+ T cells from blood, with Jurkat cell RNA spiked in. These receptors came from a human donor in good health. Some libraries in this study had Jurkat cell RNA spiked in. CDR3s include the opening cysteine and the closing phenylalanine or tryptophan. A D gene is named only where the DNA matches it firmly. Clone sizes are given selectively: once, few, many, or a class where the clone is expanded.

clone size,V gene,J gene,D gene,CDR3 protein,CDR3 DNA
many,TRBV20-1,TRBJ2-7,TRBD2,CSASLGLGVYEQYF,TGCAGTGCTAGCTTGGGACTAGGGGTCTACGAGCAGTACTTC
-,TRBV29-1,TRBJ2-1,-,CSVEESRGRGQFF,TGCAGCGTTGAAGAATCGCGGGGGCGGGGGCAGTTCTTC
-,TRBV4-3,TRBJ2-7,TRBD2,CASSQDASGRYEQYF,TGCGCCAGCAGCCAAGATGCTAGCGGGAGATACGAGCAGTACTTC
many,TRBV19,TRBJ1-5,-,CASSIVGAGESNQPQHF,TGTGCCAGTAGTATTGTAGGGGCAGGAGAAAGCAATCAGCCCCAGCATTTT
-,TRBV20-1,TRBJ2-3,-,CSASRESDTQYF,TGCAGTGCTAGCCGGGAGTCGGATACGCAGTATTTT
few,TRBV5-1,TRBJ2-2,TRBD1,CASSLGQGAKAGELFF,TGCGCCAGCAGCTTAGGGCAGGGGGCCAAAGCCGGGGAGCTGTTTTTT
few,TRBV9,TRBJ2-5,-,CASSVGGGHQETQYF,TGTGCCAGCAGCGTAGGGGGGGGCCACCAAGAGACCCAGTACTTC
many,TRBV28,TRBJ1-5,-,CASTVDPNYQPQHF,TGTGCCAGTACCGTAGACCCCAATTATCAGCCCCAGCATTTT
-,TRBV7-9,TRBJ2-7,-,CASSLVSRYEQYF,TGTGCCAGCAGCTTAGTATCGCGCTACGAGCAGTACTTC
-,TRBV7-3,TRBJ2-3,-,CASRMGAGTDTQYF,TGTGCCAGCAGAATGGGGGCGGGCACAGATACGCAGTATTTT
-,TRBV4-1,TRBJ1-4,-,CASSQDRKAQYEKLFF,TGCGCCAGCAGCCAAGATCGTAAGGCTCAATATGAAAAACTGTTTTTT
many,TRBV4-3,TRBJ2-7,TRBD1,CASSQVHGGQGQEEQYF,TGCGCCAGCAGCCAAGTCCATGGGGGACAGGGGCAAGAGGAGCAGTACTTC
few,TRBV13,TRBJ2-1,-,CASSLDSGQFF,TGTGCCAGCAGCTTAGATTCTGGGCAGTTCTTC
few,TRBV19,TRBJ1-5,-,CASSIRHRSNQPQHF,TGTGCCAGTAGTATTCGGCACCGTAGCAATCAGCCCCAGCATTTT
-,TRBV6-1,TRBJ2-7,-,CASSKPGGPALSYEQYF,TGTGCCAGCAGTAAACCCGGGGGCCCGGCGTTGTCCTACGAGCAGTACTTC
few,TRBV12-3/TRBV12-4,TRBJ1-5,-,CASSSLGAGGNQPQHF,TGTGCCAGCAGTTCCCTCGGGGCGGGGGGGAATCAGCCCCAGCATTTT
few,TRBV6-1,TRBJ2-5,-,CASSEWRGTGETQYF,TGTGCCAGCAGTGAATGGAGAGGGACGGGAGAGACCCAGTACTTC
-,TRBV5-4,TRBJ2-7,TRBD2,CASSLYGGRGEQYF,TGTGCCAGCAGCTTGTATGGCGGGAGGGGCGAGCAGTACTTC
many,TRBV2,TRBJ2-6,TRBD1,CASSPETGIVSGANVLTF,TGTGCCAGCAGCCCGGAGACAGGGATAGTGTCTGGGGCCAACGTCCTGACTTTC
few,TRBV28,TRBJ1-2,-,CASSTLAGGYTF,TGTGCCAGCAGCACGCTAGCTGGCGGCTACACCTTC
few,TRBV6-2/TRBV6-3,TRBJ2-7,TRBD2,CASSQSPGLGHEQYF,TGTGCCAGCAGTCAAAGCCCGGGACTAGGACACGAGCAGTACTTC
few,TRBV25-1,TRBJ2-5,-,CASGRENQETQYF,TGTGCCAGCGGACGGGAGAACCAAGAGACCCAGTACTTC
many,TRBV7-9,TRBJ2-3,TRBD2,CASSSGLAGGTDTQYF,TGTGCCAGCAGCTCGGGACTAGCGGGAGGTACAGATACGCAGTATTTT
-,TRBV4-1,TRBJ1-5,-,CASSPLENSNQPQHF,TGCGCCAGCAGCCCCCTGGAGAATAGCAATCAGCCCCAGCATTTT
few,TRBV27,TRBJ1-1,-,CASSFSGVDTEAFF,TGTGCCAGCAGTTTTTCGGGGGTTGACACTGAAGCTTTCTTT
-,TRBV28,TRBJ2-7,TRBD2,CASGLQGLDEQYF,TGTGCCAGCGGTTTGCAGGGACTAGACGAGCAGTACTTC
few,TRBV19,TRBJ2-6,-,CASSIGGRSGANVLTF,TGTGCCAGTAGTATCGGTGGGCGCTCTGGGGCCAACGTCCTGACTTTC
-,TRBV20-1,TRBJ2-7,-,CSARNRDIPYEQYF,TGCAGTGCTAGGAACCGGGACATTCCCTACGAGCAGTACTTC
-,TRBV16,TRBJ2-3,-,CASSQDGTVITDTQYF,TGTGCCAGCAGCCAAGATGGGACGGTGATAACAGATACGCAGTATTTT
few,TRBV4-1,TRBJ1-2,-,CASSQVGTFYGYTF,TGCGCCAGCAGCCAAGTCGGCACGTTCTATGGCTACACCTTC
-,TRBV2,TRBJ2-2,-,CASMGSTGELFF,TGTGCCAGCATGGGCAGCACCGGGGAGCTGTTTTTT
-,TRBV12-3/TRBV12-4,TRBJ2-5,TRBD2,CASSTGTSGSLETQYF,TGTGCCAGCAGTACCGGGACTAGCGGGAGTCTGGAGACCCAGTACTTC
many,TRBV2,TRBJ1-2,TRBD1,CASSFGQGDYGYTF,TGTGCCAGCAGTTTTGGACAGGGGGACTATGGCTACACCTTC
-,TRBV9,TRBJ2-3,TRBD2,CASSVGLAGKPSTDTQYF,TGTGCCAGCAGCGTAGGACTAGCGGGAAAACCTAGCACAGATACGCAGTATTTT
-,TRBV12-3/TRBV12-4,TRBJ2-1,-,CASSLYSGGYNEQFF,TGTGCCAGCAGCCTTTATAGCGGAGGATACAATGAGCAGTTCTTC